A single sample is the source of the 26 T cell receptor beta chains below, sequenced in a study of response to subunit inactivated influenza vaccine (dated by TCRdb to about 2018). Library method: RT-PCR. The reads were generated on an Illumina HiSeq 2500. TCRdb reanalyzed the raw reads on its own, using fastp at Q25 for trimming and MiXCR for clone calling, and kept in-frame beta chains. Entries are consolidated by CDR3 protein sequence, retaining the most common genes and DNA. For this sample there are 650,000 to 700,000 distinct CDR3 sequences; around a sixth appear just once. The top ten clonotypes cover under 14% of the sample. The starting material was PBMCs from blood, obtained roughly 13 days after vaccination. These receptors were obtained from a man in his fifties who received an inactivated influenza vaccine. Donor details come from another sample of the same person, matched by shared clones.

This clonotype was detected ten times or more. The chain couples TRBV14 to TRBJ2-1; D is unclear. The CDR3 loop spans 17 amino acids. With 4 bases removed from V and 0 bases from J, the gap between germline ends came to 16 bases. Germline CDR1 reads SGHDN; CDR2 reads FVKESK. In DNA form, the CDR3 reads TGTGCCAGCAGCCCCCTAGTCGGCTTGAGCTCCTACAATGAGCAGTTCTTC. Amino acids: CASSPLVGLSSYNEQFF.

The J gene is TRBJ1-2, the V gene TRBV12-3 or TRBV12-4; tentative D call: TRBD1 (6 bases). The CDR3 runs 13 residues. Deletions cut 3 bases from V and 8 bases from J, with 13 bases between. CDR3 residues: CASSFRTGSGYTF. CDR3 DNA: TGTGCCAGCAGTTTTAGAACAGGGAGCGGCTACACCTTC.

This clonotype was detected only a few times. The chain carries TRBV7-8 and TRBJ2-7; 12 positions match TRBD2. CDR1 is SGHVS, CDR2 FQNEAQ, per germline. There are 16 residues in the CDR3. V lost 4 bases to trimming and J lost 0 bases; unmatched junction nucleotides: 4. The CDR3 sequence: CASSSRTSGTSYEQYF. The CDR3, as DNA: TGTGCCAGCAGCTCAAGGACTAGCGGGACCTCCTACGAGCAGTACTTC. Variable domain in full (rest from reference TRBV7-8 and TRBJ2-7): GAGVSQSPRYKVAKRGQDVALRCDPISGHVSLFWYQQALGQGPEFLTYFQNEAQLDKSGLPSDRFFAERPEGSVSTLKIQRTQQEDSAVYLCASSSRTSGTSYEQYFGPGTRLTVT.

This clonotype occurred many times. The junction does not match germline at one end; this may be a read error. V and J are TRBV7-7 and TRBJ2-5, with D perhaps assigned TRBD1 or TRBD2 (5 bases each). Germline CDR1 is SSHAT and CDR2 is FNYEAQ (reference sequence). This CDR3 region has 14 residues. The CDR3 reads CASSQTGTKETQYF. The CDR3 nucleotides read TGTGCTAGCAGCCAGACCGGGACCAAAGAGACCCAGTACTTC.

The chain links TRBV9 to TRBJ2-3; the match to TRBD2 covers 12 bases. The V gene's germline CDR1 is SGDLS and CDR2 YYNGEE. The V segment lost 4 bases and the J segment 4 bases; nucleotides outside the gene matches: 10. This CDR3 region has 17 residues. CDR3: CASSKKTSGSFSDTQYF. As DNA, the CDR3 is TGTGCCAGCAGCAAAAAGACTAGCGGGAGTTTTTCAGATACGCAGTATTTT.

This sequence joins TRBV9 and TRBJ1-5; TRBD1 matches at 10 bases. The length of the CDR3 is 15 residues. CDR1 SGDLS and CDR2 YYNGEE come from the germline V gene. The junction had 1 base not matched to a gene; V was cut back by 0 bases and J by 4 bases. The CDR3 region is CASSVGTGGNQPQHF. The CDR3 DNA follows: TGTGCCAGCAGCGTAGGGACAGGGGGGAATCAGCCCCAGCATTTT.

V and J are TRBV9 and TRBJ2-2; D not certain. This CDR3 spans 14 amino acids. CDR1 is SGDLS and CDR2 is YYNGEE in the germline V gene. Trimming shortened V by 0 bases and J by 7 bases, and 10 bases separated the two germline ends. The CDR3 nucleotides read TGTGCCAGCAGCGTAGGGACCGCTCGCGGGGAGCTGTTTTTT. Encoded protein: CASSVGTARGELFF.

This clonotype was recorded a few times. The chain joins TRBV20-1 to TRBJ2-7; 10 bases are a match to TRBD2. With V trimmed by 3 bases and J by 4 bases, 12 bases remained unmatched. Germline values: CDR1 DFQATT, CDR2 SNEGSKA (reference sequence). The CDR3 runs 16 residues. CDR3 protein: CSASSGTASGRYEQYF. The DNA for the CDR3 is TGCAGTGCTAGTTCTGGCACCGCTAGCGGGAGATACGAGCAGTACTTC.

The chain has TRBV20-1 and TRBJ2-3; D possibly corresponds to TRBD2 (6 bases). The CDR3 totals 14 residues. Germline V lookup: CDR1 DFQATT, CDR2 SNEGSKA (reference sequence). Trimming removed 2 bases from V and 4 bases from J, with 13 bases in between. CDR3: CSARPREIPDTQYF. The CDR3, as DNA: TGCAGTGCTAGACCGCGGGAAATTCCAGATACGCAGTATTTT.

Only a few counts were recorded for this clonotype. The J gene is TRBJ2-1, the V gene TRBV20-1, with 8 bases aligning to TRBD2. Germline-derived CDR1 and CDR2 are DFQATT and SNEGSKA (reference sequence). The V and J ends lost 0 bases and 0 bases, in that order; junction bases with no gene match: 7. This CDR3 comprises 17 residues. CDR3 coding DNA: TGCAGTGCTAGAGATAGCAGCGGGAGAAGCTCCTACAATGAGCAGTTCTTC. The encoded protein is CSARDSSGRSSYNEQFF.

This clonotype showed up just a few times. This chain uses TRBV10-3 with TRBJ2-3, with 11 bases matching TRBD2. Per the germline V gene, CDR1 is ENHRY and CDR2 is SYGVKD. This CDR3 contains 20 residues. Trimming at V came to 2 bases and at J to 1 base, leaving 14 bases not matched to a gene. The CDR3 DNA follows: TGTGCCATCAGTGAGCGACTAGCGGGAATGCTCGATGGGGGCACAGATACGCAGTATTTT. It codes for CAISERLAGMLDGGTDTQYF.

The rearrangement uses TRBV11-2 and TRBJ2-4; 8 bases fit TRBD2. V lost 1 base and J lost 0; bases outside the gene matches: 11. In germline, CDR1 is SGHAT, CDR2 FQNNGV. The CDR3 consists of 19 residues. DNA of the CDR3: TGTGCCAGCAGCTTAGTAGCGGGATGGGCGGTTCTAGCCAAAAACATTCAGTACTTC. Encoded protein: CASSLVAGWAVLAKNIQYF.

This clonotype was observed a few times. The genes are TRBV6-2 or TRBV6-3 and TRBJ1-2; D is unclear. V lost 0 bases and J 5 bases, leaving 10 bases between the germline ends. The CDR3 consists of 14 residues. Germline V gene data show CDR1 as MNHEY and CDR2 as SVGEGT. CDR3 sequence reads: CASSYSLDFYGYTF. Written as DNA, the CDR3 is TGTGCCAGCAGTTACTCCCTGGACTTTTATGGCTACACCTTC.

The chain has TRBV29-1 and TRBJ2-5, with TRBD2 matching over 14 bases. Germline CDR1 and CDR2: SQVTM and ANQGSEA. The ends lost 8 bases at V and 5 bases at J; junction bases unmatched: 7. This CDR3 has 14 amino acids. Here the CDR3 DNA reads TGCAGCACTCGGACTAGCGGGAGGTCGGAGACCCAGTACTTC. Protein: CSTRTSGRSETQYF.

This clonotype came up a few times. This chain links TRBV29-1 with TRBJ2-3, with D uncertain. The CDR3 loop spans 13 amino acids. Germline lookup yields CDR1 SQVTM and CDR2 ANQGSEA. The V gene lost 4 bases and the J gene lost 3 bases, with 11 bases spanning the gap. CDR3 nucleotides: TGCAGCGTTGGAGCCCCCCGAACAGATACGCAGTATTTT. This codes for CSVGAPRTDTQYF.

The chain recombines TRBV27 with TRBJ2-3; D could derive from TRBD1 or TRBD2 (5 bases each). The germline gives CDR1 MNHEY, CDR2 SMNVEV (reference sequence). Trimming removed 5 bases from V and 7 bases from J, with 16 bases in between. The CDR3 spans 14 residues. CDR3 loop: CASSTREGSYTQYF. For the CDR3, the DNA is TGTGCCAGCAGTACCCGAGAGGGGTCTTATACGCAGTATTTT.

V usage is TRBV7-9 and J usage is TRBJ2-7; D unresolved. Germline V gives CDR1 SEHNR, CDR2 FQNEAQ (reference sequence). V lost 5 bases and J lost 5, with 19 bases in between. The CDR3 totals 15 residues. In nucleotides, the CDR3 is TGTGCCAGCAGCCCCTCGTGGGATAACAAGAACGAGCAGTACTTC. This codes for CASSPSWDNKNEQYF.

This clonotype came up many times. The chain combines TRBV29-1 with TRBJ1-4; weak D call: TRBD1 (5 bases). CDR3 length: 14 residues. Trimming stripped 2 bases from V and 3 bases from J, with 10 bases between. CDR1 is SQVTM and CDR2 is ANQGSEA in the germline V gene. The CDR3 here is CSVEPRGSNEKLFF. CDR3 nucleotide sequence: TGCAGCGTTGAACCGCGGGGGTCTAATGAAAAACTGTTTTTT.

The chain employs TRBV5-1 and TRBJ2-3, with 7 bases matching TRBD2. Germline lookup yields CDR1 SGHRS and CDR2 YFSETQ. J was trimmed by 0 bases and V by 4 bases; bases with no gene match: 5. This CDR3 comprises 15 residues. CDR3 coding DNA: TGCGCCAGCAGCCTAGCGGTGGCTAGCACAGATACGCAGTATTTT. Translation: CASSLAVASTDTQYF.

The chain carries TRBV20-1 and TRBJ2-7; TRBD2 agrees at 10 bases. With V trimmed by 4 bases and J by 7 bases, 10 bases remained unmatched. The germline V gene has CDR1 DFQATT and CDR2 SNEGSKA (reference sequence). CDR3 length: 14 residues. The CDR3 loop is CSANSGRTRGEQYF. CDR3 bases: TGCAGTGCTAATAGCGGGAGGACTCGGGGGGAGCAGTACTTC.

The table lists this clonotype with many counts. The rearrangement links TRBV7-9 to TRBJ2-3; 8 positions agree with TRBD2. With V trimmed by 5 bases and J by 5 bases, 15 bases remained unmatched. The CDR3 sequence is 17 residues long. Germline V gene lookup returns CDR1 SEHNR and CDR2 FQNEAQ (reference sequence). The CDR3 nucleotides read TGTGCCAGCAGCCCCGCCCGTTGGCGGGAGGTGGAAGATACGCAGTATTTT. The encoded protein is CASSPARWREVEDTQYF. The full variable domain, its missing parts supplied by reference TRBV7-9 and TRBJ2-3, is DTGVSQNPRHKITKRGQNVTFRCDPISEHNRLYWYRQTLGQGPEFLTYFQNEAQLEKSRLLSDRFSAERPKGSFSTLEIQRTEQGDSAMYLCASSPARWREVEDTQYFGPGTRLTVL.

The chain uses TRBV5-1 and TRBJ1-6; D gene ambiguous. Germline values: CDR1 SGHRS, CDR2 YFSETQ. The CDR3 contains 13 residues. Trimming pared 0 bases from V and 10 bases from J, leaving 8 bases between. The CDR3 reads CASSLEWKSPLHF. In nucleotides, the CDR3 is TGCGCCAGCAGCTTGGAATGGAAATCACCCCTCCACTTT.

The chain joins TRBV18 to TRBJ1-2, with TRBD1 matching over 7 bases. After removal of 8 bases from V and 3 bases from J, the junction contained 6 bases not matched to a gene. The CDR3 loop spans 13 amino acids. Germline V CDR1 and CDR2: KGHSH, LQKENI. The CDR3 sequence: CASSPGQDYGYTF. The CDR3 region has the DNA TGTGCCAGCAGCCCTGGACAGGACTATGGCTACACCTTC.

The J gene is TRBJ2-2, the V gene TRBV11-2; D tentatively fits TRBD1 or TRBD2 (6 bases each). V lost 5 bases, J lost 7 bases, and 14 bases lay in between. This CDR3 is 14 amino acids long. The germline V gene encodes CDR1 SGHAT and CDR2 FQNNGV. The CDR3 DNA reads TGTGCCAGCAGCCCAGCCGGGGGCGTCGGGGAGCTGTTTTTT. The encoded protein is CASSPAGGVGELFF. Supplemented by reference TRBV11-2 and TRBJ2-2, the full variable domain reads EAGVAQSPRYKIIEKRQSVAFWCNPISGHATLYWYQQILGQGPKLLIQFQNNGVVDDSQLPKDRFSAERLKGVDSTLKIQPAKLEDSAVYLCASSPAGGVGELFFGEGSRLTVL.

CDR3 sequence: CASSPGRYETQYF. The CDR3 DNA reads as TGTGCCAGCAGCCCCGGCCGATACGAGACCCAGTACTTC. The rearrangement uses TRBV7-2 and TRBJ2-5; the D is unclear. Looked up from germline, CDR1 is SGHTA and CDR2 is FQGNSA. The CDR3 length is 13 residues. V dropped 5 bases and J dropped 5 bases, with 12 bases sitting between them.

The rearrangement uses TRBV6-2 or TRBV6-3 and TRBJ2-2; D might be TRBD1 or TRBD2, each matching 5 bases. CDR3 length: 17 amino acids. V lost 0 bases and J 2 bases, leaving 13 bases between the germline ends. Germline V lookup: CDR1 MNHEY, CDR2 SVGEGT. In DNA, the CDR3 is TGTGCCAGCAGTTACTCCCGGGACCACAGTAACACCGGGGAGCTGTTTTTT. Its protein product is CASSYSRDHSNTGELFF.